Shown below are 21 T cell receptor beta chains from a single sample sequenced in a study of cytomegalovirus exposure and HLA in healthy donors. The PCR was carried out with 60 Vbeta primers and 13 Jbeta primers. Here immunoSEQ multiplex PCR was the method, and the copy in TCRdb shows in-frame clones only, minus some. This table has 180,000 or so clones, under 90% appearing once. Sequenced input: PBMCs. These receptors all come from a male donor in good health and CMV-seronegative.

This chain links TRBV7-2 with TRBJ2-3, with D perhaps matching TRBD2 (5 bases). The CDR3 has 14 amino acids. V was cut by 6 bases and J by 1 base, with 11 bases left in between. Germline V CDR1 and CDR2: SGHTA, FQGNSA. CDR3 bases: TGTGCCAGCAGTACCGGGGTGGGCACAGATACGCAGTATTTT. Its protein product is CASSTGVGTDTQYF.

The genes are TRBV29-1 and TRBJ2-2; 8 bases agree with TRBD1. The CDR3 covers 17 residues. The germline gives CDR1 SQVTM, CDR2 ANQGSEA. V was clipped by 5 bases and J by 3 bases; unmatched bases: 14. CDR3 sequence (DNA): TGCAGCGTTTCACGCTCGGGACAGGATGATGACACCGGGGAGCTGTTTTTT. Translated, it gives CSVSRSGQDDDTGELFF.

This chain joins TRBV27 and TRBJ1-5; 7 bases are shared with TRBD1. This CDR3 region has 15 residues. The germline gives CDR1 MNHEY, CDR2 SMNVEV (reference sequence). V dropped 6 bases and J dropped 2; count of bases not matched to a gene: 7. The DNA for the CDR3 is TGTGCCAGCAGAAAAACCGGGACAGGCAATCAGCCCCAGCATTTT. The encoded protein is CASRKTGTGNQPQHF.

The chain employs TRBV14 and TRBJ1-1; unclear D gene. This CDR3 region has 15 residues. V was trimmed by 4 bases and J by 0 bases, leaving 12 bases between them. CDR1 and CDR2 (germline): SGHDN, FVKESK. The CDR3 here is CASSLYTGLNTEAFF. The CDR3 bases are TGTGCCAGCAGCCTCTACACGGGATTGAACACTGAAGCTTTCTTT.

V and J are TRBV14 and TRBJ2-2; D is perhaps TRBD2 (6 bases). The CDR3 extends over 16 amino acids. The germline V gene has CDR1 SGHDN and CDR2 FVKESK. Trimming shortened V by 0 bases and J by 6 bases, and 14 bases separated the two germline ends. The CDR3 protein is CASSQDLTSSAGELFF. The CDR3 nucleotides read TGTGCCAGCAGCCAAGATCTTACTAGCAGTGCCGGGGAGCTGTTTTTT.

V is TRBV5-6 and J is TRBJ2-7; D is perhaps TRBD1 (6 bases). The germline CDR1 and CDR2 sequences are SGHDT and YYEEEE. Trimming left V 4 bases short and J 6 bases short, with 11 bases between. The CDR3 runs 12 residues. The chain's CDR3 is CASSTYRVEQYF. DNA of the CDR3: TGTGCCAGCAGCACGTACAGGGTCGAGCAGTACTTC.

J is TRBJ2-1 and V is TRBV28, with D possibly TRBD1 on 5 matching bases. Germline V gene sequence: CDR1 MDHEN, CDR2 SYDVKM. This CDR3 has 15 residues. V lost 5 bases to trimming and J lost 3 bases, with 14 bases between them. The chain's CDR3 is CASSAARQSYNEQFF. The DNA for the CDR3 is TGTGCCAGCAGTGCCGCACGACAGAGCTACAATGAGCAGTTCTTC.

CDR3 region: CASSPGSRGAFF. CDR3 DNA sequence: TGTGCCAGCAGCCCGGGGTCAAGAGGAGCTTTCTTT. The chain uses TRBV5-6 and TRBJ1-1; D is uncertain. The CDR3 has 12 amino acids. V was trimmed by 4 bases and J by 10 bases, leaving 14 bases between them. Germline V gives CDR1 SGHDT, CDR2 YYEEEE.

The genes are TRBV6-6 and TRBJ2-1, with TRBD1 matching over 11 bases. The V segment lost 2 bases and the J segment 7 bases; nucleotides outside the gene matches: 4. CDR1 MNHNY and CDR2 SVGAGI come from the germline V gene (reference sequence). This CDR3 has 15 residues. Here the CDR3 DNA reads TGTGCCAGCAGTTACAGAGGACAGGGGGCTAATGAGCAGTTCTTC. Amino acid sequence: CASSYRGQGANEQFF.

This rearrangement joins TRBV19 to TRBJ2-5, with a tentative D call TRBD2 (6 bases). The CDR3 length is 14 residues. V was shortened by 0 bases and J by 4 bases, with 9 bases between the two germline ends. The germline CDR1 and CDR2 sequences are LNHDA and SQIVND (reference sequence). CDR3 in amino acids: CASSIDGGGETQYF. The DNA of the CDR3 is TGTGCCAGTAGTATAGACGGGGGTGGAGAGACCCAGTACTTC.

This clone was recorded a few times. This rearrangement joins TRBV6-6 to TRBJ2-6; 7 nucleotides line up with TRBD1. CDR3 length: 15 residues. After removal of 10 bases from V and 0 bases from J, the junction contained 6 bases not matched to a gene. The germline CDR1 and CDR2 sequences are MNHNY and SVGAGI (reference sequence). The CDR3 protein is CAISTGSSGANVLTF. The DNA of the CDR3 is TGTGCCATTTCGACAGGGAGCTCTGGGGCCAACGTCCTGACTTTC.

This chain joins TRBV29-1 and TRBJ1-1; 8 bases match TRBD1. V was clipped by 5 bases and J by 1 base; unmatched bases: 6. Germline V gives CDR1 SQVTM, CDR2 ANQGSEA. This CDR3 region has 14 residues. The DNA for the CDR3 is TGCAGCGTTCAGCCCAGGGGGCCGAACACTGAAGCTTTCTTT. Residues: CSVQPRGPNTEAFF.

This clone occurred once. In nucleotides, the CDR3 is TGTGCCAGTAGTATTTTACAGGCGAACAATCAGCCCCAGCATTTT. It translates to CASSILQANNQPQHF. The chain carries TRBV19 and TRBJ1-5; maybe TRBD1 (5 bases). Germline V gene lookup returns CDR1 LNHDA and CDR2 SQIVND (reference sequence). Trimming removed 3 bases at V and 3 bases at J, with 12 bases between. CDR3 length: 15 residues.

This chain joins TRBV7-3 and TRBJ2-2, with TRBD2 matching over 10 bases. Trimming took 5 bases from V and 1 from J; bases not matched to a gene: 10. The CDR3 sequence is 18 residues long. Germline V lookup: CDR1 SGHTA, CDR2 FQGTGA. DNA of the CDR3: TGTGCCAGCAGCCATATAGCGGGGACTAGCGAGAACACCGGGGAGCTGTTTTTT. Protein: CASSHIAGTSENTGELFF.

This clone has a single count. The chain has TRBV5-1 and TRBJ2-3, with no clear D. Germline CDR1 reads SGHRS; CDR2 reads YFSETQ. Deletions cut 5 bases from V and 7 bases from J, with 14 bases between. This CDR3 spans 13 amino acids. The CDR3 sequence is CASRSEERYTQYF. For the CDR3, the DNA is TGCGCCAGCAGGTCCGAAGAGCGATATACGCAGTATTTT.

V and J are TRBV18 and TRBJ1-6, with TRBD1 as a possible D gene (5 bases). Trimming took 0 bases from V and 10 from J, leaving 13 bases between them. CDR1 is KGHSH, CDR2 LQKENI, per germline. The CDR3 spans 15 residues. In DNA, the CDR3 is TGTGCCAGCTCACCACCGAACGGGGGAGCGTCACCCCTCCACTTT. It translates to CASSPPNGGASPLHF.

The V and J genes are TRBV2 and TRBJ2-4; perhaps TRBD1 as D (6 bases). The germline V gene encodes CDR1 SNHLY and CDR2 FYNNEI. This CDR3 has 13 residues. V was trimmed by 6 bases and J by 4 bases, leaving 10 bases between them. The CDR3 sequence: CASSSTGKNIQYF. The CDR3 DNA is TGTGCCAGCAGCTCGACAGGAAAAAACATTCAGTACTTC.

The V and J genes are TRBV28 and TRBJ1-2; tentatively, D is TRBD1 (6 bases). V was trimmed by 7 bases and J by 4 bases, leaving 16 bases between them. The CDR3 is 14 amino acids. From germline, CDR1 is MDHEN and CDR2 SYDVKM. DNA for the CDR3: TGTGCCAGCATAACGACAGGCTGGGGCTATGGCTACACCTTC. It codes for CASITTGWGYGYTF.

This clone was observed a few times. The chain recombines TRBV5-4 with TRBJ2-7; 8 positions agree with TRBD1. Germline V gene lookup returns CDR1 SGHNT and CDR2 YYREEE (reference sequence). The CDR3 is 15 amino acids. The V and J ends lost 1 base and 6 bases, in that order; junction bases with no gene match: 9. The CDR3 loop is CASSLKGQGQGEQYF. DNA of the CDR3: TGTGCCAGCAGCTTGAAAGGACAGGGTCAGGGCGAGCAGTACTTC.

The J gene is TRBJ2-1, the V gene TRBV11-2, with 7 bases identical to TRBD2. V dropped 5 bases and J dropped 4; count of bases not matched to a gene: 11. CDR1 and CDR2 (germline): SGHAT, FQNNGV. The CDR3 loop spans 16 amino acids. The CDR3 nucleotides read TGTGCCAGCAGCCCAGGGCGGAGCGGGAATTACAATGAGCAGTTCTTC. This sequence encodes CASSPGRSGNYNEQFF.

This chain connects TRBV5-1 to TRBJ2-5; weak D call: TRBD1 (6 bases). Germline lookup yields CDR1 SGHRS and CDR2 YFSETQ. The CDR3 runs 13 residues. Trimming took off 7 bases at V and 5 bases at J, with 15 bases between the two ends. As DNA, the CDR3 is TGCGCCAGCGCCGGGACACCGGGGGAGACCCAGTACTTC. Translation: CASAGTPGETQYF.